This T cell receptor beta chain was sequenced during a study of blood T cell repertoires in COVID-19. Study overall: Donors in the United States, Italy and Spain gave samples during acute or convalescent COVID-19. T cells, B-cell-depleted T cells, or PBMCs provided the cDNA or gDNA that served as material.

Per the authors' pipeline: Reference gene primer amplification yielded estimated nucleated cell counts. Only in-frame clones appear in the TCRdb table, and some are missing; sequencing was by immunoSEQ multiplex PCR. The V and J calls and the clone size are those of that table, but D and trimming were determined from the DNA. The sample records tens of thousands of clones, roughly 89% being singletons. CDR1 and CDR2 from the germline V gene are MNHEY and SVGEGT. CDR3 size: 14 residues. Trimming took off 4 bases at V and 4 bases at J, with 13 bases between the two ends. The receptor's source is a human donor in a cohort sampled during active COVID-19. V usage is TRBV6-2 or TRBV6-3 and J usage is TRBJ1-1; D possibly corresponds to TRBD1 (6 bases). The sequencing input was peripheral blood. CDR3 protein: CASSLNRAGTEAFF. CDR3 coding DNA: TGTGCCAGCAGTTTGAACAGGGCAGGCACTGAAGCTTTCTTT.